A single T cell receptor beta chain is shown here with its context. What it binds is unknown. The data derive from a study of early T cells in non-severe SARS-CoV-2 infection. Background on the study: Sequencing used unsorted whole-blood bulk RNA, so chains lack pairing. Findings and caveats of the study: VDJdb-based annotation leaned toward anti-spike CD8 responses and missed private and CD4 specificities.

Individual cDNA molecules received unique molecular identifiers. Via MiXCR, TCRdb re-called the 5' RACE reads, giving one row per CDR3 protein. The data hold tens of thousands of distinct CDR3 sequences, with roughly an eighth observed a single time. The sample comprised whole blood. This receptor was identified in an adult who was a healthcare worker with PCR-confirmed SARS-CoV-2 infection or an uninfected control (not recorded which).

The CDR3 loop is CASSLDLTGPKGDTEAFF. CDR3 nucleotide sequence: TGTGCCAGCAGCTTAGATCTAACCGGGCCCAAGGGGGACACTGAAGCTTTCTTT. The rearrangement uses TRBV11-2 and TRBJ1-1; D perhaps matches TRBD1 (6 bases). V lost 0 bases and J 3 bases, leaving 20 bases between the germline ends. The CDR3 extends over 18 amino acids. In germline, CDR1 is SGHAT, CDR2 FQNNGV.